The entry that follows covers one T cell receptor (beta chain) sequence. Its antigen is unknown. Qualities for individual bases were not recorded, and no much larger clone is one base off. Additional DNA sequences in this sample encode the identical CDR3. The cohort consisted of some 670 healthy bone marrow donors. Cohort members were all nominally healthy when sampled, although unrecorded immune exposures were likely present. The donor tested CMV seronegative, placing the donor among the roughly 350 seronegative members of the cohort. Each donor provided a peripheral blood sample, and peripheral blood mononuclear cells were used for TCR beta sequencing. Genomic DNA extraction from the blood cell samples was performed with the Qiagen DNeasy Blood Extraction Kit. This specimen comes from a study of cytomegalovirus exposure and HLA in healthy donors (dated by TCRdb to about 2017). Study-wide context: According to an earlier analysis of a few hundred of the donors, about 180 million T cells yielded 117 million unique TCR beta sequences and 276 Gb of sequence data. Roughly 310 gigabases of sequencing data and approximately 93 million unique TCR sequences were included in an early release covering several hundred HLA-typed donors. Of the roughly 390 genotyped donors, approximately 80% fell in the genetic ancestry cluster associated with self-reported Caucasian donors. The aim of the study was to test whether cataloging public T cell receptors could identify signatures of past pathogen exposure. The T cell repertoires of 670 or so subjects were profiled by immunosequencing and related to cytomegalovirus serostatus. Along with the approximately 650-subject first cohort, a separate validation cohort of around 110 different subjects was used. High-throughput TCR immunosequencing, statistical association of individual TCRs with disease status, and machine learning were combined to predict cytomegalovirus infection status. A later analysis re-examined previously published TCR beta repertoires from 600 to 700 donors and added high-resolution HLA genotyping to investigate patterns of TCR occurrence. In the later analysis, no new phenotypic data were used to find candidate immune exposures; instead, reliance was placed on TCR beta sequences and their occurrence across donors. An earlier analysis of several hundred of the donors applied high-throughput TCR beta sequencing to assess whether each TCR beta V gene segment acted as functional or pseudogenic. Donor age, sex, ethnicity and CMV serostatus were compiled alongside the repertoire data. A later genetic analysis used genome-wide SNP genotypes for about 60% of the roughly 670 donors, treating that subset as a discovery cohort. Every repertoire in the discovery cohort had been generated on one and the same sequencing platform. Class I and class II HLA loci were covered by the typing at four-digit resolution. The number of typed donors differed by locus: about 629-640 for A, B, C, DRB1 and DQB1; some 500 for DQA1; about 600 for DPA1; and 400 to 480 for DPB1. Because of strong linkage in the cohort, four or five DR-DQ haplotypes were treated as single units for association and clustering. On average, around 230,000 unique TCR beta nucleotide sequences were sequenced per donor among some 420 genotyped donors of the cohort, with around 19% of those sequences being non-productive. General findings and caveats noted by the study authors: Over 15 rarely observed V segments, including chromosome 9 orphons, were excluded from the earlier analysis of 550 to 700 of the donors because counts were too low. A later analysis associated 16,951 TCR beta sequences with specific HLA alleles at a false discovery rate of 0.05. A further reported finding was that TCR beta sequences accurately predicted the HLA-A and HLA-B alleles for most subjects in the first cohort. In vitro tests confirmed that a few of the cytomegalovirus-associated TCR beta chains recognize cytomegalovirus antigens. A cluster of highly shared sequence variants was judged likely to represent a technical artifact of the sequencing pipeline. The classifier was reported to diagnose cytomegalovirus status with high specificity and sensitivity in both the original cohort and the validation cohort. A later analysis found that HLA-associated TCR beta chains were more clonally expanded and had lower generation probabilities than equally common non-associated chains. The cohort was sequenced for TCR beta chains only, and without alpha or paired-chain data the features that could be detected were limited. The study gave a list of over 150 TCR beta chains associated with cytomegalovirus. Because some donors lacked HLA typing at each locus, the association tests relied only on the typed subset. A later genetic analysis associated a missense DCLRE1C variant with V-gene and J-gene trimming of TCR beta chains, and an independent cohort replicated the association. Correlated functional status among segregating V segments might reflect linkage disequilibrium, but an unknown experimental factor could not be ruled out. Immune exposure information for the cohort was limited to CMV serostatus. In an earlier analysis of around 600 of the donors, most TCR beta V segments were observed in productive rearrangements about 87% or about 30% of the time, broadly matching IMGT annotations. A later analysis found that most CMV-associated TCR beta chains appeared HLA-restricted, with HLA associations seemingly driven largely by CMV exposure. In a later analysis, TCR association rates were found to vary across HLA loci, with the most associated TCRs seen for DRB1 alleles and the fewest for HLA-C alleles. Presence/absence analyses assumed roughly uniform sequencing depth across donors, an assumption that may not hold. Assigning TCR associations to individual alleles was difficult when HLA alleles, especially DR and DQ, strongly co-occurred. According to a later analysis, parvovirus B19, influenza, CMV and Epstein-Barr virus appeared linked to several top co-occurrence clusters. While some public TCRs were present in many individuals, most TCR sequences turned up only very rarely across donors. According to a later genetic analysis, donors in an Asian-associated ancestry cluster had fewer N-insertions in productive TCRs than the approximately 650-donor mean. The authors suggested that the approach could potentially be extended to other disease states and immunological phenotypes.

The library was made by the immunoSEQ multiplex PCR assay. The multiplex PCR relied on a mix of 60 forward primers for TCR Vbeta segments and 13 reverse primers for TCR Jbeta segments. The CDR3 region of rearranged TCR beta genes was amplified from genomic DNA with a multiplex PCR assay. The Illumina HiSeq System was used to sequence the amplified TCR beta libraries as 87-base-pair reads. The paper's data handling went like this. In a later analysis, 70 million to 95 million unique TCR beta chains were counted across the roughly 670 repertoires, and roughly 11 million of these chains were shared by at least two donors. Raw reads were error-corrected and collapsed into unique sequences with a nearest-neighbor algorithm that merged closely related sequences to remove PCR and sequencing errors. To assign V, D and J gene segments, CDR3 sequences were aligned to IMGT reference sequences. For a sequence to be retained, a match of at least six nucleotides to both a V gene segment and a J gene segment was required. Rearrangements were called productive when the CDR3 lacked stop codons and stayed in frame with V and J; all others were non-productive. Following IMGT convention, CDR3 was defined as the stretch from the second conserved V-encoded cysteine to the conserved J-encoded phenylalanine. Sequences without an unambiguous match to a single V gene segment were excluded from the earlier analysis of over 500 of the donors. An earlier analysis of 587 of the donors called V segments functional above 56.7% productive rearrangements and segregating when the between-donor standard deviation exceeded 5%. A statistical classification framework was developed to diagnose cytomegalovirus status using the catalog of TCR beta chain sequences. A later analysis assigned V and J genes by comparing TCR nucleotide sequences with IMGT/GENE-DB human TR gene sequences. Using the TCRdist pipeline, a later analysis assigned CDR3 sequences along with most-parsimonious VDJ recombination scenarios. In a later analysis, each TCR beta chain was defined by its CDR3 amino acid sequence together with its V-gene family, and reads lacking a unique V-gene family were excluded. As a way to deal with suspected cross-contamination and a sequencing artifact, a later analysis dropped 592 nucleotide sequences that were highly shared and had low generation probability. For each public chain, a later analysis derived a clonal expansion index from normalized ranks of inferred template counts within each repertoire. In a later analysis, generation probabilities were computed using a VDJ recombination model fitted to out-of-frame rearrangements, and the results were checked against IGoR. In a later analysis, hypergeometric tests were used to score TCR-TCR, TCR-HLA and TCR-CMV co-occurrence, with a repertoire-size bias correction applied to TCR pairs. A later analysis estimated false discovery rates by permuting HLA or CMV assignments 20 times. In a later analysis, co-occurring TCRs were grouped with DBSCAN, and TCRdist sequence similarity was added when clustering was performed within HLA-allele-positive subsets. Repertoires with fewer than 30,000 or more than 120,000 public chains, plus five repertoires with anomalous nucleotide sharing, were excluded from co-occurrence clustering. TCRdb limited this immuneACCESS table to in-frame rearrangements with V and J called. A share of clones is missing; checked studies link under half to unresolved V genes, and the rest is unexplained. V, J and clone size were drawn from that table, and D and trimming were deduced from the DNA. The sample data list hundreds of thousands of clones, and around nine tenths of these were observed just once. The top ten hold less than 2.5% of the sample.

The source material was PBMCs. This TCR derives from a woman aged 18-29 years in good health and CMV-seronegative.

The CDR3 protein: CASSLAGGNEKLFF. The DNA reads TGTGCCAGCAGCTTGGCCGGGGGGAATGAAAAACTGTTTTTT. Recombination joined TRBV5-6 with TRBJ1-4; TRBD1 could be the D gene, as 5 bases match. The germline V gene encodes CDR1 SGHDT and CDR2 YYEEEE. There are 14 amino acids in the CDR3, from cysteine to phenylalanine inclusive. Here the CDR3 DNA is all that survives: 42 bases in frame from base 1. The germline ends are 8 bases apart after V is trimmed by 0 bases and J by 5 bases.